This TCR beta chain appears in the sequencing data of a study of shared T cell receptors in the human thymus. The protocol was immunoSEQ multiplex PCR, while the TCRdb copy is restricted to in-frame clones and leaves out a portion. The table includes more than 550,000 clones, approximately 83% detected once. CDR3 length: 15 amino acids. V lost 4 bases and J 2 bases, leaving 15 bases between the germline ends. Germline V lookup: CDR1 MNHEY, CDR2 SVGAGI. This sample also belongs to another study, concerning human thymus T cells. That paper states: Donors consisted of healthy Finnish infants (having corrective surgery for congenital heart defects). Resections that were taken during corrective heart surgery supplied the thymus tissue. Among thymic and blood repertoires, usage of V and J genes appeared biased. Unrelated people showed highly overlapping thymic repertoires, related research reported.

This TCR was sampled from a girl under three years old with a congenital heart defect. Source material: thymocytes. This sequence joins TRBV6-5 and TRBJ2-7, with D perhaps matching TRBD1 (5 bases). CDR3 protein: CASSSPPRVPYEQYF. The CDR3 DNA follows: TGTGCCAGCAGTTCCCCGCCCAGGGTGCCCTACGAGCAGTACTTC.